The T cell receptor (beta chain) described here comes from a study of tumor-infiltrating lymphocytes in localized non-small cell lung cancer. Study-level background: From each patient, both tumor and uninvolved lung, non-adjacent to tumor, were sampled. General study findings and limits: Different pieces of the same tissue were used for each assay. TCR sequencing covered a subset of patients with enough tissue. Higher tumor T cell infiltration than in uninvolved lung was supported by TCRbeta sequencing.

Measured with immunoSEQ multiplex PCR; TCRdb has only the in-frame clones, and not every one. The table has about 12,000 clones, roughly 80% seen once; the top ten hold roughly 12%. This clone was detected only a few times. Its antigen is as yet unknown. V lost 4 bases and J lost 1, with 10 bases in between. The CDR3 loop spans 14 amino acids. Germline CDR1 and CDR2: SGHTA and FQGNSA. The sequence was obtained from a human donor with non-small cell lung cancer. Source material: uninvolved lung tissue not adjacent to the tumor. The V gene is TRBV7-2, the J gene TRBJ2-5; D ambiguous. The CDR3 DNA follows: TGTGCCAGCAGCTCTGGGCAGTCCCAAGAGACCCAGTACTTC. Translating it yields CASSSGQSQETQYF.